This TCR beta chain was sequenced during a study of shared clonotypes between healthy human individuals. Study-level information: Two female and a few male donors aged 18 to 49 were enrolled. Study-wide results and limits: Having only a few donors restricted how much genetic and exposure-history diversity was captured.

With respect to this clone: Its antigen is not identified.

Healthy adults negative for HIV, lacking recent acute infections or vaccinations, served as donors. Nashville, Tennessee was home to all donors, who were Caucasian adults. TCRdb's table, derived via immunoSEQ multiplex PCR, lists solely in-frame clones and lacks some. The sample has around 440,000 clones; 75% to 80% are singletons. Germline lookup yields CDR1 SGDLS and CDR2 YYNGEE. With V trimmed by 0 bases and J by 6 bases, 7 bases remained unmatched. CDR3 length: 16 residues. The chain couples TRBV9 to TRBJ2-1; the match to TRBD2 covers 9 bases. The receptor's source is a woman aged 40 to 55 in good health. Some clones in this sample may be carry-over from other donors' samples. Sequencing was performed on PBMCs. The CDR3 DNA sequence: TGTGCCAGCAGCGTAGGGAGCGGGAGGTCTGGCAATGAGCAGTTCTTC. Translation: CASSVGSGRSGNEQFF. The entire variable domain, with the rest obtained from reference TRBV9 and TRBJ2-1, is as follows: DSGVTQTPKHLITATGQRVTLRCSPRSGDLSVYWYQQSLDQGLQFLIQYYNGEERAKGNILERFSAQQFPDLHSELNLSSLELGDSALYFCASSVGSGRSGNEQFFGPGTRLTVL.